The TCR beta chain under discussion was sequenced for a study of Graves' ophthalmopathy and Graves' hyperthyroidism (dated by TCRdb to the late 2010s). Notes on the research overall: Peripheral blood samples were taken at the time of initial diagnosis, before any treatment was given. To tell Graves' ophthalmopathy apart from Graves' hyperthyroidism, and to predict which patients would progress to ophthalmopathy, the study relied on TCR beta repertoire signatures. In total, approximately 130 blood samples were TCR-sequenced: approximately 42 ophthalmopathy, some 80 hyperthyroidism and some 17 hyperthyroidism-to-ophthalmopathy patients. To explore V-J signatures that distinguish ophthalmopathy from hyperthyroidism, a discovery set of 100 patients was enrolled, made up of roughly 41 with ophthalmopathy and roughly 57 with stable hyperthyroidism. An independent validation cohort was composed of 18 to 20 hyperthyroidism patients and about 16 patients who later progressed from hyperthyroidism to ophthalmopathy. In five or six hyperthyroidism patients, the T-cell repertoire of thyroid tissue was compared with the T-cell repertoire of blood. Following sample collection, hyperthyroidism patients were given methimazole at a starting dose of 30 mg daily, and ophthalmopathy patients were given high-dose intravenous methylprednisolone. The roughly 90 discovery patients were divided at random into training and test sets in a 7:3 ratio.

TCR beta CDR3 regions were amplified from RNA transcripts for repertoire sequencing. A first-round RT-PCR used HTBI primers with the Qiagen OneStep RT-PCR kit, followed by a second-round multiplex PCR, size selection and purification. Libraries were sequenced paired-end with 100 bp reads on an Illumina HiSeq2000. The paper's processing steps were these. Reads were processed with SOAPnuke, discarding reads with adapters, uncalled bases, mean Phred below 15, or no exact constant-primer or identifier match. COPE v1.2.5 was used to merge the high-quality paired reads. Each unique nucleotide sequence was treated as a clonotype, and MiTCR v1.1 was used to align the clonotypes to the IMGT TRB V, D and J references. Only V-J combinations with frequency above 0.0001 were analysed, covering 99.2% of repertoires. For each V-J combination, a TCR clonal expansion and chaos score was defined as F50 clonal expansion divided by the chaos observed in the TCRdist matrix. Welch's t-statistics and random forest were used to reduce the features to 10 to 15 V-J combinations, which were then used as input to a naive Bayes classifier. The similarity between thyroid and blood repertoires was quantified using the Morisita-Horn index. TCRdb ran its own pipeline on the public reads, namely fastp trimming at Q25 and MiXCR clone calling, and kept in-frame beta chains. Rows are combined by CDR3 protein, so each entry shows the most common genes and DNA. The V and J calls reflect TCRdb's pipeline rather than the authors' work. Counted in this sample were hundreds of thousands of distinct CDR3 sequences; over 20% of them appeared once. Around 7% of the sample lies in the top ten.

The germline V gene specifies SGHTA as CDR1 and FQGNSA as CDR2. The junction carries 11 bases between V and J, which are trimmed by 5 bases and 6 bases respectively. The CDR3 sequence holds 12 residues, the cysteine and phenylalanine included. The sequence is cut down to CDR3 DNA, 36 bases in frame from base 1. This clonotype was seen ten or more times. Its antigen target is currently unknown. Base qualities are missing; no much larger clone stands one base away. A patient counted as having stable hyperthyroidism if there was no progression to ophthalmopathy within 18 months of follow-up. Patients with hyperthyroidism were aged 18 to 65 years, had been newly diagnosed, and had a disease duration of less than 2 months. Patients with other autoimmune diseases, uncontrolled infections, pregnancy or lactation were excluded. Clinical symptoms, serum thyroxine, TRAb, thyroid ultrasound and orbital computed tomography formed the basis of the diagnosis. PBMCs were isolated from around 10 ml of fresh peripheral blood by Ficoll-Paque density gradient centrifugation. Trizol reagent was used to extract the total RNA, and its quality was then checked on an Agilent 2100 Bioanalyzer.

What the work shows at the level of the full study, not this receptor alone: Most expanded thyroid clonotypes with frequency above 0.001 were also detected in blood, suggesting blood repertoires may reflect the thyroid immune response. In validation, the model predicted ophthalmopathy progression with 70.59% sensitivity and 72.22% specificity; about a dozen predicted patients were CT-confirmed with GO in a median of about 6.1 months. In cross-validation, the 13-signature model distinguished ophthalmopathy from stable hyperthyroidism with almost 90% sensitivity and approximately 81% specificity, and in the test set the corresponding values were approximately 80% and 68%. Sample size was not predetermined statistically, and investigators were not blinded to group allocation.

The receptor was derived from a woman between 18 and 29 years old with stable Graves' hyperthyroidism. Some clones in this sample may be carry-over from other donors' samples. Donor details come from another sample of the same person, matched by shared clones. The chain is assembled from TRBV7-2 and TRBJ2-7; the D gene cannot be named for sure. Sequenced sample: peripheral blood. In nucleotides, the sequence is TGTGCCAGCAGCCTAGTGGCAACCGAGCAGTACTTC. Its product reads: CASSLVATEQYF.